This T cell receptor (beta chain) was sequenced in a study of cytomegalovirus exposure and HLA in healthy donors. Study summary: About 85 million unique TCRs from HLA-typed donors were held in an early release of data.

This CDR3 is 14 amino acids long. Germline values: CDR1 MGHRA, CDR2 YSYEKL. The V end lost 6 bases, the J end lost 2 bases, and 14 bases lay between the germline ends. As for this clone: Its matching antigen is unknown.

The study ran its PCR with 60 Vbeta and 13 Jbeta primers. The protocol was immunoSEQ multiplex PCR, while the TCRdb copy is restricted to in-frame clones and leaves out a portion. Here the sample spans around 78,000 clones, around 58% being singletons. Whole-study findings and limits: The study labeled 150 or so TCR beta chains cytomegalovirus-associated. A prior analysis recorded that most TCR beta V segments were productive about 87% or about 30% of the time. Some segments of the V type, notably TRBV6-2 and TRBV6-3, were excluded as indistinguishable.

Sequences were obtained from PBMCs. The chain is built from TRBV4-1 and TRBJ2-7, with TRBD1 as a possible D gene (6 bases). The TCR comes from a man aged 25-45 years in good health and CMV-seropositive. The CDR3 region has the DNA TGCGCCAGCAGTCTCCGGGACATGACCTACGAGCAGTACTTC. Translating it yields CASSLRDMTYEQYF.